Listed below are T cell receptor beta chains from one sample, sequenced in a study of blood T cell repertoires in COVID-19. Clones were read by immunoSEQ multiplex PCR, and TCRdb kept only the in-frame ones, dropping some. The profile covers 75,000 to 90,000 clones, with about 90% appearing a single time and more than 6% taken by the ten largest. Sequenced sample: peripheral blood. These receptors were collected from a man between 18 and 35 years old with COVID-19, enrolled during active disease. CDR3s include the opening cysteine and the closing phenylalanine or tryptophan. D genes are given only for firm matches. Clone size is stated in some rows and not others, as once, few, many or a class when expanded.

>TRBV7-9|TRBJ2-7|-|TRBD2
TGTGCCAGCAGCCCTAGCGGGAGGGCCTACGAGCAGTACTTC
CASSPSGRAYEQYF
>TRBV19|TRBJ2-7|-|TRBD1
TGTGCCAGTAGCCCAACCGGGACAGGGCCCTACGAGCAGTACTTC
CASSPTGTGPYEQYF
>TRBV4-3|TRBJ1-6|-|TRBD1
TGCGCCAGCAGCCAAACAGGGGCTAGTTCACCCCTCCACTTT
CASSQTGASSPLHF
>TRBV4-3|TRBJ2-3|once|-
TGCGCCAGCAGCCAACTACTATCCACAGATACGCAGTATTTT
CASSQLLSTDTQYF
>TRBV6-5|TRBJ2-2|-|TRBD1
TGTGCCAGCAGTTCGAGGGGGCCCGGGGAGCTGTTTTTT
CASSSRGPGELFF
>TRBV27|TRBJ2-7|few|TRBD1
TGTGCCAGTAGATACAGGGGTAGTACAGACGAGCAGTACTTC
CASRYRGSTDEQYF
>TRBV18|TRBJ1-2|few|-
TGTGCCAGCTCACCACGCCAGGGCCGGGGCTACACCTTC
CASSPRQGRGYTF
>TRBV24-1|TRBJ2-2|-|-
TGTGCCACCAGTGAAGGGTGGGAGACCGGGGAGCTGTTTTTT
CATSEGWETGELFF
>TRBV19|TRBJ2-1|-|TRBD2
TGTGCCAGTACCCCCCAAGGGCGGGGGGGGCAGTTCTTC
CASTPQGRGGQFF
>TRBV19|TRBJ2-2|-|TRBD1
TGTGCCAGTACCTCAGGGGTAGGGGGCTGGAACACCGGGGAGCTGTTTTTT
CASTSGVGGWNTGELFF
>TRBV19|TRBJ2-7|-|-
TGTGCCAGTAGCCCCCTGGACAGAACCGGGTACGAGCAGTACTTC
CASSPLDRTGYEQYF
>TRBV5-1|TRBJ2-5|-|-
TGCGCCAGCAGCTTGAGCGATGGGAGGTTGGAGACCCAGTACTTC
CASSLSDGRLETQYF
>TRBV6-6|TRBJ1-1|-|TRBD1
TGTGCCAGCACCGGGACAGGGGTGAAGGATACTGAAGCTTTCTTT
CASTGTGVKDTEAFF
>TRBV20-1|TRBJ2-3|-|TRBD1
TGCAGTGCTAGTCAAAGGGACAGGGGCTACACAGATACGCAGTATTTT
CSASQRDRGYTDTQYF
>TRBV9|TRBJ1-2|-|-
TGTGCCAGCAGCGTAGCTACGGCCAGGGGCGGCTACACCTTC
CASSVATARGGYTF
>TRBV4-2|TRBJ2-7|-|-
TGTGCCAGCACCGTATCTAGCTCGGAGTCCTACGAGCAGTACTTC
CASTVSSSESYEQYF
>TRBV4-3|TRBJ2-7|-|TRBD2
TGCGCCAGCAGCCCTGAAAGCGGGAGCACCTACGAGCAGTACTTC
CASSPESGSTYEQYF
>TRBV21-1|TRBJ2-7|-|-
TGTGCCAGCAGCAAAGGACTTGGGACAGGTGACTACGAGCAGTACTTC
CASSKGLGTGDYEQYF
>TRBV19|TRBJ2-7|once|TRBD2
TGTGCCAGTAGTTTGACTAGCGGGAGGTCCTACGAGCAGTACTTC
CASSLTSGRSYEQYF
>TRBV30|TRBJ1-4|-|-
TGTGCCTGGAGTGTTGGGCAGCCGAATGAAAAACTGCTTTTT
CAWSVGQPNEKLLF
>TRBV19|TRBJ1-4|-|-
TGTGCCACCTCAGTGGGGAGGGAGGCTGAAAAACTGCTTTTT
CATSVGREAEKLLF
>TRBV19|TRBJ1-5|-|TRBD1
TGTGCCAGTAGTCAGGACAGGGGCGAACCCAATCAGCCCCAGCATTTT
CASSQDRGEPNQPQHF
>TRBV10-2|TRBJ2-5|-|-
TGCGCCAGCAGGGACTCTTGGACCCAGTACTTC
CASRDSWTQYF
>TRBV28|TRBJ1-1|-|-
TGTGCCACCAAAAGAGGGTTGACTTTCTTT
CATKRGLTFF
>TRBV10-3|TRBJ1-3|-|-
TGTGCCATCTGGGGGCTAGGAAACACCATATATTTT
CAIWGLGNTIYF